The present T cell receptor beta chain was sequenced within a study of OX40 agonist ivuxolimab in advanced cancers. This CDR3 has 14 residues. CDR1 is GTSNPN and CDR2 is SVGIG in the germline V gene (reference sequence). V shed 3 bases and J shed 10 bases, with 18 bases lying between them. TCRdb's table, derived via immunoSEQ multiplex PCR, lists solely in-frame clones and lacks some. The profile shows 40,000 or so clones, roughly 88% of them singletons. The TCR was taken from an adult with an advanced solid tumor such as melanoma, head and neck, liver or kidney cancer. The material was CD4+ or CD8+ T cells sorted from blood, obtained in a trial of the OX40 agonist ivuxolimab. The chain couples TRBV30 to TRBJ1-4, with D unclear. CDR3 amino acids: CAWSLPGLGGKLFF. The CDR3 nucleotides are TGTGCCTGGAGCCTACCGGGCCTGGGTGGAAAACTGTTTTTT. Full variable domain (outside the CDR3, taken from reference TRBV30 and TRBJ1-4): SQTIHQWPATLVQPVGSPLSLECTVEGTSNPNLYWYRQAAGRGLQLLFYSVGIGQISSEVPQNLSASRPQDRQFILSSKKLLLSDSGFYLCAWSLPGLGGKLFFGSGTQLSVL.